This T cell receptor beta chain was observed in a study of OX40 agonist ivuxolimab in advanced cancers. On the study more broadly: Of mixed ages from 23 to 79 and averaging about 56 years, the group was roughly 83% male.

General study results and limits: Some nonresponders additionally presented with little normalized T-cell clonal expansion.

The J segment lost 8 bases and the V segment lost 1 base, leaving 11 bases of the junction unmatched. Germline values: CDR1 LGHNA, CDR2 YNFKEQ. CDR3 length: 17 residues. Repertoires were generated with immunoSEQ multiplex PCR, while TCRdb's copy carries only in-frame clones and drops some. The sample contains 40,000 to 45,000 clones, around four fifths of which appear only once. The cohort excluded patients with autoimmune disease history or systemic immunosuppression. As concerns this clone: Its antigen is unknown.

The material was CD4+ or CD8+ T cells sorted from blood, obtained in a trial of the OX40 agonist ivuxolimab. V and J are TRBV4-2 and TRBJ2-1; 10 positions agree with TRBD2. The clonotype originates from an adult with an advanced solid tumor such as melanoma, head and neck, liver or kidney cancer. CDR3 in amino acids: CASSQGTLAGGRDEQFF. CDR3 in DNA: TGTGCCAGCAGCCAAGGGACTTTAGCGGGAGGTCGTGATGAGCAGTTCTTC.